The 19 T cell receptor beta chains reported below all come from one sample, sequenced in a study of OX40 agonist ivuxolimab in advanced cancers. Here immunoSEQ multiplex PCR was the method, and the copy in TCRdb shows in-frame clones only, minus some. This table holds around 37,000 clones, roughly 80% found once. The sample was CD4+ or CD8+ T cells sorted from blood, taken in a trial of the OX40 agonist ivuxolimab. Receptors originate from an adult with an advanced solid tumor such as melanoma, head and neck, liver or kidney cancer.

The CDR3 DNA follows: TGTGCCAGCAGTGAAGCTTCCCGGGGGCTGCGCGAAAAACTGTTTTTT. Residues: CASSEASRGLREKLFF. This chain joins TRBV6-1 and TRBJ1-4, with D perhaps TRBD1 (6 bases). V was cut by 0 bases and J by 8 bases, with 16 bases left in between. The CDR3 contains 16 residues. Germline V gene sequence: CDR1 MNHNS, CDR2 SASEGT.

The chain couples TRBV14 to TRBJ1-6; possibly TRBD1 for D (6 bases). The germline CDR1 and CDR2 sequences are SGHDN and FVKESK. The CDR3 is 14 amino acids. V was shortened by 2 bases and J by 10 bases, with 12 bases between the two germline ends. CDR3 bases: TGTGCCAGCAGCCAAACAGGCAGGGGCTCACCCCTCCACTTT. Translation: CASSQTGRGSPLHF.

V is TRBV19 and J is TRBJ1-1; TRBD1 is a possible D gene (6 bases). This CDR3 contains 13 residues. CDR1 and CDR2 from the germline V gene are LNHDA and SQIVND (reference sequence). Trimming took off 6 bases at V and 8 bases at J, with 16 bases between the two ends. The CDR3 sequence: CASSEGELNEAFF. CDR3 coding DNA: TGTGCCAGTAGCGAGGGGGAGCTGAACGAAGCTTTCTTT. Supplemented by reference TRBV19 and TRBJ1-1, the full variable domain reads DGGITQSPKYLFRKEGQNVTLSCEQNLNHDAMYWYRQDPGQGLRLIYYSQIVNDFQKGDIAEGYSVSREKKESFPLTVTSAQKNPTAFYLCASSEGELNEAFFGQGTRLTVV.

The rearrangement links TRBV28 to TRBJ2-7; 9 bases are a match to TRBD2. V shed 5 bases and J 3 bases; nucleotides not matched to a gene: 11. This CDR3 has 16 amino acids. Germline CDR1 is MDHEN and CDR2 is SYDVKM. The CDR3 sequence: CASSPQLAGKIYEQYF. CDR3 nucleotide sequence: TGTGCCAGCAGTCCCCAGCTAGCGGGGAAGATCTACGAGCAGTACTTC.

The chain recombines TRBV7-2 with TRBJ2-7; 8 nucleotides match TRBD1. This CDR3 is 15 amino acids long. Germline loops: CDR1 SGHTA, CDR2 FQGNSA. V lost 5 bases, J lost 4 bases, and 10 bases stayed unmatched. Here the CDR3 reads CASSPPQGAGYEQYF. CDR3 nucleotide sequence: TGTGCCAGCAGCCCACCCCAGGGGGCTGGGTACGAGCAGTACTTC.

V and J are TRBV9 and TRBJ2-1, with 9 bases lining up with TRBD1. Germline CDR1 and CDR2: SGDLS and YYNGEE. This CDR3 is built from 16 residues. The V and J ends lost 0 bases and 4 bases, in that order; junction bases with no gene match: 5. CDR3 region: CASSVVWGTGYNEQFF. CDR3 bases: TGTGCCAGCAGCGTAGTTTGGGGGACAGGGTACAATGAGCAGTTCTTC.

This clone was observed a handful of times. The chain links TRBV6-5 to TRBJ1-2; possible D gene TRBD1, 5 bases. This CDR3 comprises 16 residues. CDR1 MNHEY and CDR2 SVGAGI come from the germline V gene. The V gene lost 0 bases and the J gene lost 0 bases, with 11 bases spanning the gap. The CDR3 reads CASSYSQGGTNYGYTF. CDR3 coding DNA: TGTGCCAGCAGTTACTCCCAGGGTGGGACTAACTATGGCTACACCTTC.

This clone showed up just once. The V gene is TRBV9, the J gene TRBJ1-1; D unclear. The CDR3 runs 14 residues. V gave up 4 bases and J gave up 4 bases, with 14 bases separating them. From germline, CDR1 is SGDLS and CDR2 YYNGEE. The CDR3 bases are TGTGCCAGCAGCCTAGGATTTAGGGCCACTGAAGCTTTCTTT. It specifies CASSLGFRATEAFF.

This chain links TRBV4-2 with TRBJ1-2; weak D call: TRBD1 (5 bases). The CDR3 length is 13 residues. V was cut by 3 bases and J by 6 bases, with 11 bases left in between. The germline V gene has CDR1 LGHNA and CDR2 YNFKEQ. The CDR3 reads CASSQKGRHGYTF. CDR3 DNA sequence: TGTGCCAGCAGCCAGAAGGGACGGCATGGCTACACCTTC.

The J gene is TRBJ2-1, the V gene TRBV6-4, with D maybe TRBD2 (5 bases). Between the trimmed V and J ends, which lost 0 bases and 8 bases, there was a span of 14 bases. CDR3 size: 15 residues. Germline values: CDR1 MRHNA, CDR2 SNTAGT. For the CDR3, the DNA is TGTGCCAGCAGTGACTCGGGGAGCCGCCTCGATGAGCAGTTCTTC. Translation gives CASSDSGSRLDEQFF.

This chain connects TRBV4-3 to TRBJ2-7; 7 nucleotides line up with TRBD1. This CDR3 contains 13 residues. V lost 4 bases to trimming and J lost 7 bases; unmatched junction nucleotides: 7. The germline CDR1 and CDR2 sequences are LGHNA and YSLEER. CDR3 protein: CASSPRQDREQYF. The CDR3 nucleotides read TGCGCCAGCAGCCCCCGTCAGGACAGGGAGCAGTACTTC.

This chain links TRBV2 with TRBJ1-6, with D hard to call. V lost 6 bases and J lost 7, with 13 bases in between. This CDR3 has 14 amino acids. CDR1 and CDR2 from the germline V gene are SNHLY and FYNNEI. CDR3 residues: CASRDLILNSPLHF. As DNA, the CDR3 is TGTGCCAGCAGGGATTTAATCTTAAATTCACCCCTCCACTTT.

The chain employs TRBV21-1 and TRBJ2-3; TRBD1 is taken as the D call from the table, unchecked against the DNA. TRBV21-1 represents a pseudogene. This CDR3 spans 16 amino acids. The DNA of the CDR3 is TGTGCCAGCAGCAAAAGTAAGGGGCGCAGCACAGATACGCAGTATTTT. Its translation: CASSKSKGRSTDTQYF.

The J gene is TRBJ1-1, the V gene TRBV14; the match to TRBD1 covers 11 bases. J gave up 11 bases and V 5 bases, and 10 bases lay outside the gene matches. The CDR3 length is 14 residues. Germline V gene sequence: CDR1 SGHDN, CDR2 FVKESK. The CDR3 DNA reads as TGTGCCAGCAGCGGCCGGGACAGGGGGTGGCATGCTTTCTTT. Its translation: CASSGRDRGWHAFF.

This clone turned up a few times. The V and J genes are TRBV5-6 and TRBJ2-6; unclear D gene. From germline, CDR1 is SGHDT and CDR2 YYEEEE. This CDR3 contains 18 residues. Trimming cost V 3 bases and J 1 base, with 17 bases left between them. For the CDR3, the DNA is TGTGCCAGCAGCTGGCCGAATATAATAGGGTCTGGGGCCAACGTCCTGACTTTC. It encodes CASSWPNIIGSGANVLTF.

Only one count was recorded for this clone. This chain uses TRBV5-1 with TRBJ1-1; TRBD1 is a possible D gene (6 bases). From germline, CDR1 is SGHRS and CDR2 YFSETQ. V shed 4 bases and J shed 1 base, with 8 bases lying between them. This CDR3 region has 13 residues. In DNA form, the CDR3 reads TGCGCCAGCAGCGGGGGGCAGAACACTGAAGCTTTCTTT. Translation gives CASSGGQNTEAFF.

This clone appeared once. The rearrangement joins TRBV28 to TRBJ1-4, with D unclear. The germline CDR1 and CDR2 sequences are MDHEN and SYDVKM. This CDR3 is 15 amino acids long. Trimming took off 7 bases at V and 0 bases at J, with 12 bases between the two ends. As DNA, the CDR3 is TGTGCCAGCACCCCACACACTGCAACTAATGAAAAACTGTTTTTT. This codes for CASTPHTATNEKLFF.

The V and J genes are TRBV11-2 and TRBJ2-5; either TRBD1 or TRBD2 may supply D (5 bases each). Trimming removed 0 bases at V and 4 bases at J, with 9 bases between. Per the germline V gene, CDR1 is SGHAT and CDR2 is FQNNGV. The CDR3 is 14 residues long. CDR3 nucleotides: TGTGCCAGCAGCTTAGACCCGGGGACAGAGACCCAGTACTTC. This codes for CASSLDPGTETQYF.

The chain recombines TRBV6-5 with TRBJ2-2; 8 positions agree with TRBD2. Germline CDR1 MNHEY, CDR2 SVGAGI. The length of the CDR3 is 15 residues. After removal of 1 base from V and 8 bases from J, the junction contained 6 bases not matched to a gene. This chain's CDR3 is CASSYLVASGGELFF. The DNA of the CDR3 is TGTGCCAGCAGTTACTTGGTGGCTAGCGGGGGGGAGCTGTTTTTT.